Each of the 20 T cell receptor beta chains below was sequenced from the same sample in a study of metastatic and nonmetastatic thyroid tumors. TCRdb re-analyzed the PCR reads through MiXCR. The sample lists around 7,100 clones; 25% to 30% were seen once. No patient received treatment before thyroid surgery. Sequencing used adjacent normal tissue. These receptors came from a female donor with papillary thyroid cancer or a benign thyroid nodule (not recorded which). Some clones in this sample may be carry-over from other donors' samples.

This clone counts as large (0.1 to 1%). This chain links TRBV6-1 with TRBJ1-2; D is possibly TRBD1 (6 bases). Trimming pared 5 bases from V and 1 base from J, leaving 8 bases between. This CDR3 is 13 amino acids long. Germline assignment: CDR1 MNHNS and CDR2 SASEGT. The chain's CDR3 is CASSRDINYGYTF. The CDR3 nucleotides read TGTGCCAGCAGTCGGGACATTAACTATGGCTACACCTTC.

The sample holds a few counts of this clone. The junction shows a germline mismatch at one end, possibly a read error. CDR3 protein: CACSPRTPGPQHF. The DNA of the CDR3 is TGTGCCTGCAGTCCGAGGACGCCGGGACCCCAGCATTTT. The chain couples TRBV27 to TRBJ1-5; no definite D call. Germline assignment: CDR1 MNHEY and CDR2 SMNVEV (reference sequence). This CDR3 contains 13 residues.

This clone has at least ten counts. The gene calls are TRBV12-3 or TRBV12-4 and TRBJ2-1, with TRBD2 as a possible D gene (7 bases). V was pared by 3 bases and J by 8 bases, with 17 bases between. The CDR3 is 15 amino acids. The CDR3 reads CASSLGGGADDEQFF. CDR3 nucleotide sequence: TGTGCCAGCAGTTTGGGGGGGGGCGCAGACGATGAGCAGTTCTTC.

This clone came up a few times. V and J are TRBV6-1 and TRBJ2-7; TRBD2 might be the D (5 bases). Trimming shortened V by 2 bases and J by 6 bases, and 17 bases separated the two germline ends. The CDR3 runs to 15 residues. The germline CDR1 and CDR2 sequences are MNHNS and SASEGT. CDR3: CASSERDPRGPEQYF. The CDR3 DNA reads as TGTGCCAGCAGTGAACGGGATCCTAGAGGCCCCGAGCAGTACTTC.

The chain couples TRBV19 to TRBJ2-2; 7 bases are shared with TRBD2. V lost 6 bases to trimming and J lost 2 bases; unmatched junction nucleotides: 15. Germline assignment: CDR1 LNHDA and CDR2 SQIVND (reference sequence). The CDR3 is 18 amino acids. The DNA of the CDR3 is TGTGCCAGTAGGCCGACTAGCTCCCAGCGGGGTAACACCGGGGAGCTGTTTTTT. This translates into CASRPTSSQRGNTGELFF.

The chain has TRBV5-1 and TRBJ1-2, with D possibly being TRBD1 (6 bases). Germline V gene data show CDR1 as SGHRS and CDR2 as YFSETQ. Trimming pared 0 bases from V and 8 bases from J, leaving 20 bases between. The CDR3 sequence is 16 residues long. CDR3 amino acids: CASSLGFQPGQKGYTF. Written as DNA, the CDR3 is TGCGCCAGCAGCTTGGGGTTTCAACCGGGACAAAAAGGCTACACCTTC.

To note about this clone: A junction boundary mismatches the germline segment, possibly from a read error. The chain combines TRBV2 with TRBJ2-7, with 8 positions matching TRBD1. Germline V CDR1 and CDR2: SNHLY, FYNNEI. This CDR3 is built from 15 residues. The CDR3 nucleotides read TGTGCCAGCCACATCCGAACAGGGGGTTCAGACGAGCAGCACTTC. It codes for CASHIRTGGSDEQHF.

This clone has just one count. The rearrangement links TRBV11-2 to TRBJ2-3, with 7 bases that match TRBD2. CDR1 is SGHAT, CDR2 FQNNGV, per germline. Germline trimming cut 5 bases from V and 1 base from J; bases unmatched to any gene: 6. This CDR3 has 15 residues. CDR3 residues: CASSPQAGRTDTQYF. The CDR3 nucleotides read TGTGCCAGCAGCCCCCAAGCGGGACGCACAGATACGCAGTATTTT.

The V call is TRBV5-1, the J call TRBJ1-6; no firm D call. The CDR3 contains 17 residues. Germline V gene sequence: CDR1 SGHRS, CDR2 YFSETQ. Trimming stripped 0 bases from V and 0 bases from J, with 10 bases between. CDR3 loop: CASSLVAASSYNSPLHF. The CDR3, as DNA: TGCGCCAGCAGCTTGGTGGCAGCGAGCTCCTATAATTCACCCCTCCACTTT. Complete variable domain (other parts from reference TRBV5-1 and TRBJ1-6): KAGVTQTPRYLIKTRGQQVTLSCSPISGHRSVSWYQQTPGQGLQFLFEYFSETQRNKGNFPGRFSGRQFSNSRSEMNVSTLELGDSALYLCASSLVAASSYNSPLHFGNGTRLTVT.

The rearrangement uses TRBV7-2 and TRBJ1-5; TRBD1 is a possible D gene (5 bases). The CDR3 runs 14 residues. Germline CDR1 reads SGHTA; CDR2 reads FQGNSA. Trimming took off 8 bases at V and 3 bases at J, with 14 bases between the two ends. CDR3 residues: CASGGGLSNQPQHF. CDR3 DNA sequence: TGTGCCAGCGGCGGGGGACTTTCCAATCAGCCCCAGCATTTT.

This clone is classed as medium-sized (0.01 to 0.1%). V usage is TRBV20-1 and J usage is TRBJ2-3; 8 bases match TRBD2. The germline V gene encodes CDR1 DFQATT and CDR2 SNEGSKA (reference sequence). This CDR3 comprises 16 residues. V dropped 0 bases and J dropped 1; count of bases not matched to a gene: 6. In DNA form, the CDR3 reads TGCAGTGCTAGAGAAGGTCAAGCGGGGGGCACAGATACGCAGTATTTT. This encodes CSAREGQAGGTDTQYF.

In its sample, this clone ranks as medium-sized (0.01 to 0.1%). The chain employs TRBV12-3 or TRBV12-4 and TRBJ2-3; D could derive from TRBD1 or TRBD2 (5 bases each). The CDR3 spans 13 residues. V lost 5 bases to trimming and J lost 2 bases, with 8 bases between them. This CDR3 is CASSPGTTDTQYF. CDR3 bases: TGTGCCAGCAGTCCCGGGACCACAGATACGCAGTATTTT.

DNA of the CDR3: TGTGCCACCAGCAGAACCGGGCCGTCAAACATTCAGTACTTC. It encodes CATSRTGPSNIQYF. The chain combines TRBV15 with TRBJ2-4; D is uncertain. Trimming left V 2 bases short and J 6 bases short, with 11 bases between. Germline values: CDR1 LNHNV, CDR2 YYDKDF (reference sequence). The CDR3 consists of 14 residues.

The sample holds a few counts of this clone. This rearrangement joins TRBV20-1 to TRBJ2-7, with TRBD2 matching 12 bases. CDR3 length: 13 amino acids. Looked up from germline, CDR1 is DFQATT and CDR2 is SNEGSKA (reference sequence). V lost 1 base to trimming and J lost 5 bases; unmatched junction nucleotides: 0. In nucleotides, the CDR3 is TGCAGTGCTAGAGGACTAGCGGGGGACGAGCAGTACTTC. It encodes CSARGLAGDEQYF.

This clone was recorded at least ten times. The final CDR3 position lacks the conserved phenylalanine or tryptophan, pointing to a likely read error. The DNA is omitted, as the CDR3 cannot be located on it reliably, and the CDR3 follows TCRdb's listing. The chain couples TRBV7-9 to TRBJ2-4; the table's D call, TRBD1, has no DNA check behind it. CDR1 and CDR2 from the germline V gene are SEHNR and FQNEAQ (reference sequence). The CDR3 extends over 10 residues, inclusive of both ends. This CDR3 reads CASSRSNRGL.

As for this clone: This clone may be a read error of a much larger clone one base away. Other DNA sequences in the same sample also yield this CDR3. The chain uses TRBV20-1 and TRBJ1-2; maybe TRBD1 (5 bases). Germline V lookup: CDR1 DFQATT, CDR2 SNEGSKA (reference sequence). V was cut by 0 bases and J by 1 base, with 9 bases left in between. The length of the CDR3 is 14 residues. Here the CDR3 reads CSARDWGGNYGYTF. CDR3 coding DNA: TGCAGTGCTAGAGATTGGGGGGGTAACTATGGCTACACCTTC.

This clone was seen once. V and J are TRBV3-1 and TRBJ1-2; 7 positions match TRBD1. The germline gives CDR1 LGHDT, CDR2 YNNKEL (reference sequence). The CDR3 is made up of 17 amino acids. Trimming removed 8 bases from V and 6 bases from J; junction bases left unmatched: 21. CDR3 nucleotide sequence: TGTGCCAGCTCCTGTAAGGGGGCGCTTCTCATTCCTAATGGCTACACCTTC. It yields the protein CASSCKGALLIPNGYTF.

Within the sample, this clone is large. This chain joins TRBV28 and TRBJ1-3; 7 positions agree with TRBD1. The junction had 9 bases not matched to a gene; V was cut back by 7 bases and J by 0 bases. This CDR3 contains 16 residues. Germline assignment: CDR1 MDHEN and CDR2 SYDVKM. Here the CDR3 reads CASTRTGVTSGNTIYF. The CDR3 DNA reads TGTGCCAGCACCCGGACAGGCGTTACCTCTGGAAACACCATATATTTT. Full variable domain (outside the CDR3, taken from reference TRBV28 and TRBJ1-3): DVKVTQSSRYLVKRTGEKVFLECVQDMDHENMFWYRQDPGLGLRLIYFSYDVKMKEKGDIPEGYSVSREKKERFSLILESASTNQTSMYLCASTRTGVTSGNTIYFGEGSWLTVV.

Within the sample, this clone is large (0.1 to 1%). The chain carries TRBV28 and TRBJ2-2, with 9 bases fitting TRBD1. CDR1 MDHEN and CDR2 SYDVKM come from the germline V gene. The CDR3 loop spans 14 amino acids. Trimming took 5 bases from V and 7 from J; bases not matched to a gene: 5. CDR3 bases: TGTGCCAGCAGTGGACAGGGGTCGGGCGGGGAGCTGTTTTTT. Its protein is CASSGQGSGGELFF.

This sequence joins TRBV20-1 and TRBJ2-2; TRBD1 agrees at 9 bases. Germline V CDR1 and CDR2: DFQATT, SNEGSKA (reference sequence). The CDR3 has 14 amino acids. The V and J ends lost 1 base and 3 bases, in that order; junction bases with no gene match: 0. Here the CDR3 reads CSARGTGDTGELFF. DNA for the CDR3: TGCAGTGCTAGAGGGACAGGGGACACCGGGGAGCTGTTTTTT.